This record concerns one TCR beta chain sequence. The germline V gene has CDR1 MDHEN and CDR2 SYDVKM. The germline V and J ends were trimmed by 5 bases and 7 bases, with 11 bases remaining between them. The CDR3 extends over 12 amino acids. The data derive from a study of T cell changes during pregnancy in multiple sclerosis. Data came from immunoSEQ multiplex PCR; TCRdb stores just in-frame clones and leaves some out. The sample records about 38,000 clones, approximately 91% being singletons. The V and J genes are TRBV28 and TRBJ2-5; a possible D gene is TRBD2 (6 bases). The source is a female donor with multiple sclerosis, enrolled in a pregnancy study. Specimen: CD8+ T cells from peripheral blood mononuclear cells, collected after pregnancy. As DNA, the CDR3 is TGTGCCAGCAGTATCCCCGGGGGGACCCAGTACTTC. The encoded protein is CASSIPGGTQYF.